The sequence of this T cell receptor beta chain was determined in a study of T cells in Graves' hyperthyroidism and ophthalmopathy. Study outcomes and limitations: Most clonotypes expanded in thyroid above 0.001 were likewise present in blood. Onset of ophthalmopathy came a median around 6.2 months after the model predicted it.

The CDR3 loop spans 15 amino acids. Per germline, CDR1 MNHEY and CDR2 SMNVEV (reference sequence). Trimming cost V 8 bases and J 2 bases, with 16 bases left between them. Amplification of TCR beta CDR3 regions was performed using RNA transcripts as template. The HTBI set primed first-round TCR CDR3 RT-PCR. TCRdb independently ran MiXCR on the multiplex PCR reads; one entry per CDR3 protein. The sample yields around 700,000 distinct CDR3 sequences, over 15% seen once. This clonotype appeared a single time. Its cognate antigen is unknown. The rearrangement uses TRBV27 and TRBJ2-1; D perhaps matches TRBD2 (5 bases). This receptor was obtained from a woman aged 50 to 60 with Graves' hyperthyroidism that later progressed to Graves' ophthalmopathy. The material sequenced was blood. The CDR3 sequence is CASGASGIAYNEQFF. In nucleotides, the CDR3 is TGTGCCAGCGGAGCATCGGGAATCGCCTACAATGAGCAGTTCTTC.